The rows below give T cell receptor beta chains drawn from one sample of a study of PD-1 blockade in classical Hodgkin lymphoma. The table came from immunoSEQ multiplex PCR; TCRdb's copy has only in-frame clones and leaves some out. The data show around 7,700 clones, 86% seen once. This sample comprised CD4+ T cells from blood, obtained at baseline. The receptors shown here come from a human donor with classical Hodgkin lymphoma. Both conserved end residues are part of each CDR3. D genes are given only for firm matches. Rows give clone size only sometimes, using once, few, many, or a class for an expanded clone.

>-|TRBV7-6|TRBJ1-3|-
TGTGCCAGCACCCCCCATCAAAAAATAAATGGAAACACCATATATTTT
CASTPHQKINGNTIYF
>-|TRBV7-2|TRBJ1-5|-
TGTGCCAGCACTGAGAATTCTGGGCCCCAGCATTTT
CASTENSGPQHF
>-|TRBV7-2|TRBJ1-4|-
TGTGCCAGCAGCCCGTACATGGAAGGAAAACTGTTTTTT
CASSPYMEGKLFF
>-|TRBV6-6|TRBJ2-1|once
TGTGCCAGCAGTTACGGGGTCGCCAATGAGCAGTTCTTC
CASSYGVANEQFF
>-|TRBV2|TRBJ2-7|-
TGTGCCAGCAGTGAAGGACCCTACGAGCAGTACTTC
CASSEGPYEQYF
>TRBD1|TRBV7-9|TRBJ1-1|large
TGTGCCAGCAGCTTCCCAGGGGACAGGGAAAAAGCTTTCTTT
CASSFPGDREKAFF
>TRBD1|TRBV29-1|TRBJ2-5|-
TGCAGCGTCTCGGGACAGGGGTTTGAGACCCAGTACTTC
CSVSGQGFETQYF
>TRBD1|TRBV19|TRBJ2-7|-
TGTGCCAGTACCTCCGGACAGGCCTCCGCCGAGCAGTACTTC
CASTSGQASAEQYF
>TRBD1|TRBV11-2|TRBJ2-1|once
TGTGCCAGCAGCCCGACCAGGGGGTCCAATGAGCAGTTCTTC
CASSPTRGSNEQFF
>-|TRBV7-2|TRBJ2-5|-
TGTGCCAGCAGCTTTAACGGCCCGGGGACCCAGTACTTC
CASSFNGPGTQYF
>-|TRBV9|TRBJ2-3|-
TGTGCCAGCAGCGTAGCTTCCGCGTCAGCAGATACGCAGTATTTT
CASSVASASADTQYF
>TRBD1|TRBV5-1|TRBJ2-5|once
TGCGCCAGCAGCCAAGGGACAGGGTACCAAGAGACCCAGTACTTC
CASSQGTGYQETQYF
>-|TRBV30|TRBJ2-7|-
TGTGTCTGGAGTGGGGGGGCAGCGATCAACTTC
CVWSGGAAINF
>-|TRBV28|TRBJ1-5|-
TGTGCCAGCAGTTATGAATTCGTGGGAGCCCGAGGCAATCAGCCCCAGCATTTT
CASSYEFVGARGNQPQHF
>-|TRBV28|TRBJ1-5|-
TGTGCCAGCAGTTTATTCGGGGACTGGGGCGATCAGCCCCAGCATTTT
CASSLFGDWGDQPQHF
>-|TRBV5-1|TRBJ2-2|few
TGCGCCAGCAGCTGGTGGACCTACACCGGGGAGCTGTTTTTT
CASSWWTYTGELFF
>-|TRBV25-1|TRBJ2-7|-
TGTGCCAGCAGTGAATCCAGGGGAACACGCTACGAGCAGTACTTC
CASSESRGTRYEQYF
>TRBD2|TRBV4-2|TRBJ2-1|-
TGTGCCAGCAGCCAAGCTGCGGCTAGCGGGTCCTACAATGAGCAGTTCTTC
CASSQAAASGSYNEQFF
>-|TRBV27|TRBJ2-7|few
-
CASSSSTGTYELAGDSYEQYF
>-|TRBV9|TRBJ2-5|-
TGTGCCAGCAGCGCTGTTTGGTCCGGGAACCAAGAGACCCAGTACTTC
CASSAVWSGNQETQYF
>TRBD1|TRBV30|TRBJ2-1|-
TGTGCCTGCCCCTCGACAGGGTCCTACAATGAGCAGTTCTTC
CACPSTGSYNEQFF
>-|TRBV11-2|TRBJ1-5|-
TGTGCCAGCAGCTTAGGTAGCAATCAGCCCCAGCATTTT
CASSLGSNQPQHF
>-|TRBV10-1|TRBJ2-1|-
TGCGCCAGCAGTGAGGGGGATGAGCAGTTCTTC
CASSEGDEQFF
>-|TRBV6-1|TRBJ1-2|-
TGTGCCAGCAGTGGATCCGGGGGGCATGGCTACACCTTC
CASSGSGGHGYTF
>-|TRBV6-1|TRBJ1-1|-
TGTGCCAGCCGGGACAAACAGAACACTGAAGCTTTCTTT
CASRDKQNTEAFF
>-|TRBV7-6|TRBJ1-2|-
TGTGCCAGCAGCTTAAACCCAATGTCACTACATGGCTACACCTTC
CASSLNPMSLHGYTF
>-|TRBV5-1|TRBJ2-1|-
TGCGCCAGCAGCTTTGGGGCAGGGGCGGGTCAGGAGCAGTTCTTC
CASSFGAGAGQEQFF
>TRBD2|TRBV2|TRBJ2-1|-
TGTGCCAGCACCCCCGGGACTAGCGGGAGGGGGGTCTCCTACAATGAGCAGTTCTTC
CASTPGTSGRGVSYNEQFF
>-|TRBV6-1|TRBJ2-7|-
TGTGCCAGCAGTGAACCCTCTCCGGCCTACGAGCAGTACTTC
CASSEPSPAYEQYF
>-|TRBV7-9|TRBJ2-5|once
TGTGCCAGCAGCCCAAGACTAGTTAGAAAAGAGGCCCAGTACTTC
CASSPRLVRKEAQYF
>-|TRBV9|TRBJ1-1|once
TGTGCCAGCAGCCTACCACCCTACCTGAACACTGAAGCTTTCTTT
CASSLPPYLNTEAFF
>-|TRBV7-7|TRBJ2-5|-
TGTGCCAGCAGCTTATGGGCGACACCGGAGACCCAGTACTTC
CASSLWATPETQYF
>TRBD2|TRBV9|TRBJ2-5|-
TGTGCCAGCAGCGTAGCTGGGGCGGGAGGGGGGTACGAGACCCAGTACTTC
CASSVAGAGGGYETQYF
>-|TRBV5-1|TRBJ2-6|once
TGCGCCAGCAGCTTGGCCGTTGGGGCCAACGTCCTGACTTTC
CASSLAVGANVLTF
>TRBD2|TRBV25-1|TRBJ2-2|-
TGTGCCAGCAGCCCGGGACTAGCGGGGACCGGGGAGCTGTTTTTT
CASSPGLAGTGELFF
>TRBD1|TRBV7-9|TRBJ1-3|-
TGTGCCAGCAGCTTCCGGGACAGGGTAGGAACCATATATTTT
CASSFRDRVGTIYF
>-|TRBV6-5|TRBJ2-7|-
TGTGCCAGCAGTTTAAGTTCCGGATTCTACGAGCAGTACTTC
CASSLSSGFYEQYF
>-|TRBV28|TRBJ1-2|-
TGTGCCAGCAGGCAACAGGGCCCAAGCTATGGCTACACCTTC
CASRQQGPSYGYTF
>-|TRBV5-1|TRBJ2-1|-
TGCGCCAGCAGCTTGTTAGTCAGGGGCTCCTACAATGAGCAGTTCTTC
CASSLLVRGSYNEQFF
>TRBD1|TRBV9|TRBJ2-7|-
TGTGCCAGCAGCGGACAGGGGGAGGGGTTCTACGAGCAGTACTTC
CASSGQGEGFYEQYF
>TRBD2|TRBV5-4|TRBJ2-3|-
TGTGCCAGCAGCTCGGGTCTCGGGGGGGTGATAGATACGCAGTATTTT
CASSSGLGGVIDTQYF
>-|TRBV5-8|TRBJ1-1|-
TGTGCCAGCAGCTTGGGGGAGATCATGAACACTGAAGCTTTCTTT
CASSLGEIMNTEAFF
>-|TRBV5-5|TRBJ2-7|-
TGTGCCAGCAGCTTGCACAGCCACTTCTCCTACGAGCAGTACTTC
CASSLHSHFSYEQYF
>-|TRBV5-5|TRBJ2-6|-
TGTGCCAGCAGCTGGGGTAGGTCCCTGGGGCTCTCTGGGGCCAACGTCCTGACTTTC
CASSWGRSLGLSGANVLTF
>-|TRBV19|TRBJ1-2|-
TGTGCCAGTAGTACGCTTAACTATGGCTACACCTTC
CASSTLNYGYTF
>-|TRBV7-2|TRBJ2-1|-
TGTGCCAGCAGCTCTGCAGGGTCTGTCTACAATGAGCAGTTCTTC
CASSSAGSVYNEQFF
>-|TRBV19|TRBJ2-5|-
TGTGCCAGTAGTAGGAGGGGGGAGACCCAGTACTTC
CASSRRGETQYF
>-|TRBV27|TRBJ2-3|-
TGTGCCAGCAGCCTCCGAGTTAGTACAGATACGCAGTATTTT
CASSLRVSTDTQYF
>-|TRBV14|TRBJ2-2|-
TGTGCCAGCAGCCAGTTTAAGGGAACCAACACCGGGGAGCTGTTTTTT
CASSQFKGTNTGELFF
>-|TRBV9|TRBJ2-5|-
TGTGCCAGCACCGGACAGCCTTTAGGGGAGACCCAGTACTTC
CASTGQPLGETQYF
>TRBD1|TRBV5-1|TRBJ2-5|-
TGCGCCAGCAGCTTGGGTCAGGGGGCGACGGAGACCCAGTACTTC
CASSLGQGATETQYF
>-|TRBV15|TRBJ2-7|-
TGTGCCACCAGCAGAGATAAGAGCTCGTACGAGCAGTACTTC
CATSRDKSSYEQYF
>TRBD1|TRBV5-1|TRBJ1-4|-
TGCGCCAGCAGCTTGGCCTCGCAGGGGGCAGGAAAACTGTTTTTT
CASSLASQGAGKLFF
>-|TRBV5-5|TRBJ2-7|-
TGTGCCAGCAGCTTGGACGGTAACTACGAGCAGTACTTC
CASSLDGNYEQYF
>TRBD1|TRBV7-6|TRBJ2-5|-
TGTGCCAGCAGCTTAAATACAGGGGACCAAGAGACCCAGTACTTC
CASSLNTGDQETQYF
>-|TRBV5-1|TRBJ2-7|-
TGCGCCAGCAGCTTACAGGGTATAAATTACGAGCAGTACTTC
CASSLQGINYEQYF
>-|TRBV7-2|TRBJ1-5|once
TGTGCCAGCAGCTCGAGAGGGCCAGGGTCGAATCAGCCCCAGCATTTT
CASSSRGPGSNQPQHF